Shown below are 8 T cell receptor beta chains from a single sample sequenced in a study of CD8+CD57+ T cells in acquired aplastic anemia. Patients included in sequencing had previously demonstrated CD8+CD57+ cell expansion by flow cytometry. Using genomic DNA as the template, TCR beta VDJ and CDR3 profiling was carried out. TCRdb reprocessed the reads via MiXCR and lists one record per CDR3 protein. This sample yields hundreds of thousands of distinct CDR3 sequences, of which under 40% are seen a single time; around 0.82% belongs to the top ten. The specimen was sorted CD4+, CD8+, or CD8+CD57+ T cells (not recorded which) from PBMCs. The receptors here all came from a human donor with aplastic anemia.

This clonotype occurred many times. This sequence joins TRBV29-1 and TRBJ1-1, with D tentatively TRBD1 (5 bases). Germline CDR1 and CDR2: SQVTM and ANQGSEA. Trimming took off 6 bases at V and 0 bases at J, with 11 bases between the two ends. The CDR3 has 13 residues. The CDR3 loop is CSVLTTVNTEAFF. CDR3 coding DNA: TGCAGCGTCTTAACGACAGTGAACACTGAAGCTTTCTTT.

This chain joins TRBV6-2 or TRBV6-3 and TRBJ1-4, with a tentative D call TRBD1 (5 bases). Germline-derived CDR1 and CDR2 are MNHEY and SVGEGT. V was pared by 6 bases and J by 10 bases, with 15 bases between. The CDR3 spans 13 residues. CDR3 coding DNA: TGTGCCAGCAGAGCGGGACTCCTGGGAAAACTGTTTTTT. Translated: CASRAGLLGKLFF.

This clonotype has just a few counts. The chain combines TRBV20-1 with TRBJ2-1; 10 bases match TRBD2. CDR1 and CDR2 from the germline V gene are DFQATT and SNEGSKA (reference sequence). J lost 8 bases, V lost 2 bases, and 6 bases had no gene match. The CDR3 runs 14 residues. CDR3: CSARNSGRLDEQFF. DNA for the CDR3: TGCAGTGCTAGAAATAGCGGGAGGTTGGATGAGCAGTTCTTC.

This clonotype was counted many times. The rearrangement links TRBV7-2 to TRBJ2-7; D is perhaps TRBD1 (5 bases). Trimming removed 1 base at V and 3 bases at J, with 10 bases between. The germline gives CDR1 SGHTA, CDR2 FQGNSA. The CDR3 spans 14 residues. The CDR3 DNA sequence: TGTGCCAGCAGCTTAGAGAAGGGGAACTACGAGCAGTACTTC. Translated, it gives CASSLEKGNYEQYF.

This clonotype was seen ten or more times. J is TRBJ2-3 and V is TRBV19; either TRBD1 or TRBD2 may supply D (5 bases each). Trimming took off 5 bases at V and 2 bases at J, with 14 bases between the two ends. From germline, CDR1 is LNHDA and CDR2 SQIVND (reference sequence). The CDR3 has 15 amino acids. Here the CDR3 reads CASSGGPHSTDTQYF. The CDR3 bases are TGTGCCAGTAGTGGGGGACCACACTCCACAGATACGCAGTATTTT.

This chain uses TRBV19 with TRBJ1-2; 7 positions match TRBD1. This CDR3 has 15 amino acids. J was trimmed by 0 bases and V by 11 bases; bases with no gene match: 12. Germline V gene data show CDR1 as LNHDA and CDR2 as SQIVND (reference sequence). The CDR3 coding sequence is TGTGCCTGGAGTGCGGGGGACAGAACTAACTATGGCTACACCTTC. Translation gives CAWSAGDRTNYGYTF.

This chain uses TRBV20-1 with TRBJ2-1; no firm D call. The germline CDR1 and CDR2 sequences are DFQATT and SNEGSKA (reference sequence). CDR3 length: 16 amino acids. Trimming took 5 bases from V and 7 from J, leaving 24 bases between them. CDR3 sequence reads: CSADDQFGGALNEQFF. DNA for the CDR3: TGCAGTGCTGATGACCAATTCGGCGGAGCCCTTAATGAGCAGTTCTTC.

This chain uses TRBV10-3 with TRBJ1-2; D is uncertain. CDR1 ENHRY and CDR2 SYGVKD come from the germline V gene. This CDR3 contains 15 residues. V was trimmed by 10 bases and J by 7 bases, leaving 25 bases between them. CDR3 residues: CATRSSVSPRFGYTF. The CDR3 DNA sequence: TGTGCCACACGTTCCTCTGTTTCCCCTCGTTTTGGCTACACCTTC.